The present entry profiles one TCR beta chain with its context. Its antigen is still unknown. Base qualities are not recorded, but no much larger clone differs from it by a single base. The source of the sample is a study of blood T cell repertoires in COVID-19 (TCRdb year 2020). Concerning the study at large: Samples from collaborators originated in the United States, Italy and Spain and spanned both the acute and convalescent phases of COVID-19. Where available, HLA class I and class II types were taken from metadata supplied by the sample provider and were not determined by assay-based typing. Sample metadata almost always included a de-identified subject ID, COVID-19 status, age in years and sex. The repertoires were released in a freely available public database intended as a resource for research on the immune response to SARS-CoV-2. The samples were drawn from two sources: the first 160 participants of the ongoing ImmuneRACE study, and approximately 1,300 subjects contributed by 6 global collaborators. The prospective study material was composed of cDNA or gDNA derived from T cells, B-cell-depleted T cells, or PBMCs. Deeply sampled blood TCRbeta repertoires from subjects exposed to, actively infected with, or recovered from COVID-19 were included in the dataset.

TCRbeta CDR3 regions were amplified from genomic DNA using the immunoSEQ Assay, a bias-controlled multiplex PCR. Per the original workflow: The number of nucleated cells in each sample was estimated from the amplification of reference gene primers within the assay. Sequence reads were collapsed and filtered to measure the absolute abundance of every unique TCRbeta CDR3 rearrangement. For each sample, productive Simpson clonality was calculated by taking the square root of Simpson's diversity index across productive rearrangements. TCRdb holds this immuneACCESS table with in-frame rearrangements only. Some clones are missing; in checked studies, unresolved V genes explain under half, and the rest has no known cause. The V and J calls and clone size are taken from that table; D and trimming were inferred from the DNA. The sample table records about 67,000 clones; roughly 85% of these occur just once. The ten largest account for around a fifth of the sample.

Collaborating institutions collected whole blood in K2EDTA tubes following their own protocols. For TCRbeta analysis, collaborators shipped samples as frozen whole blood, isolated PBMCs, or DNA extracted from either of those sample types. General study outcomes and caveats: Clinical and demographic metadata were provided uncurated, with the amount varying by source and participant.

The CDR3 measures 16 amino acids from cysteine to phenylalanine. Only CDR3 DNA remains: 48 bases, in frame from the first base. At the junction V is shortened by 0 bases and J by 2 bases, with 13 bases in between. The germline V gene specifies SGHRS as CDR1 and YFSETQ as CDR2. The TCR was taken from an elderly woman with acute or convalescent COVID-19. The chain employs TRBV5-1 and TRBJ2-3, and TRBD2 may be the D gene, going by 5 matching bases. Sample: peripheral blood. The bases read TGCGCCAGCAGCTTGGTTGGGAGACCACACACAGATACGCAGTATTTT. Its translation is CASSLVGRPHTDTQYF.